This T cell receptor (beta chain) was sequenced in a study of control samples from healthy donors and cancer patients. Germline V gives CDR1 LNHDA, CDR2 SQIVND (reference sequence). V was clipped by 3 bases and J by 1 base; unmatched bases: 4. The CDR3 is 15 amino acids. Produced via immunoSEQ multiplex PCR; TCRdb's table is partial and in-frame only. The table has approximately 45,000 clones, approximately 90% seen once. This TCR was recovered from a woman aged 40-49 years with head and neck cancer. The sequencing sample was made of PBMCs. This chain joins TRBV19 and TRBJ1-1, with 8 bases that match TRBD1. The CDR3 sequence: CASSMQGAWNTEAFF. CDR3 nucleotide sequence: TGTGCCAGTAGTATGCAGGGGGCCTGGAACACTGAAGCTTTCTTT. Full variable domain (outside the CDR3, taken from reference TRBV19 and TRBJ1-1): DGGITQSPKYLFRKEGQNVTLSCEQNLNHDAMYWYRQDPGQGLRLIYYSQIVNDFQKGDIAEGYSVSREKKESFPLTVTSAQKNPTAFYLCASSMQGAWNTEAFFGQGTRLTVV.